This is a list of T cell receptor beta chains from one sample in a study of blood T cells in healthy people across ages. Via MiXCR, TCRdb re-called the 5' RACE reads, giving one row per CDR3 protein. The sample includes roughly 1,300,000 distinct CDR3 sequences, approximately 63% of them seen just once. The sequencing input was blood. The receptors derive from a young man in good health. Both conserved end residues are part of each CDR3. A D gene is named only where the DNA matches it firmly. Expanded clones are given a class, and other clones once, few, many or no size at all.

V gene	J gene	clone size	D gene	CDR3 protein	CDR3 DNA
TRBV7-2	TRBJ2-4	-	-	CASSLSPKAPSLEQYF	TGTGCCAGCAGCCTATCCCCCAAAGCCCCATCTTTAGAGCAGTACTTC
TRBV7-9	TRBJ2-1	-	TRBD2	CASSLGSGGPDEQFF	TGTGCCAGCAGCTTAGGGTCGGGGGGGCCAGATGAGCAGTTCTTC
TRBV10-3	TRBJ1-6	few	TRBD1	CAITGGSPGPNSPLHF	TGTGCCATCACAGGGGGCAGTCCCGGGCCTAATTCACCCCTCCACTTT
TRBV7-2	TRBJ2-2	few	-	CASSMGPEGHNTGELFF	TGTGCCAGCAGCATGGGGCCGGAGGGCCATAACACCGGGGAGCTGTTTTTT
TRBV24-1	TRBJ1-5	few	TRBD1	CATSDPSTGGQPQHF	TGTGCCACCAGTGATCCGTCAACAGGGGGTCAGCCCCAGCATTTT
TRBV7-9	TRBJ2-1	few	-	CASSLLYDNEQFF	TGTGCCAGCAGCTTACTCTACGACAATGAGCAGTTCTTC
TRBV12-3/TRBV12-4	TRBJ2-1	-	-	CASSDMGGGSYNEQFF	TGTGCCAGCAGTGATATGGGGGGAGGTTCCTACAATGAGCAGTTCTTC
TRBV6-5	TRBJ2-2	few	-	CASSPRTAGELFF	TGTGCCAGCAGTCCTCGGACAGCCGGGGAGCTGTTTTTT
TRBV29-1	TRBJ2-7	-	-	CSALNGDSYEQYF	TGCAGCGCCCTAAACGGGGATTCCTACGAGCAGTACTTC
TRBV12-3/TRBV12-4	TRBJ1-5	-	-	CASSPISGDQPQHF	TGTGCCAGCAGTCCAATCTCAGGAGATCAGCCCCAGCATTTT
TRBV4-2	TRBJ2-5	-	TRBD2	CATAPSGGLETQYF	TGTGCCACCGCCCCGTCGGGGGGGCTTGAGACCCAGTACTTC
TRBV6-2/TRBV6-3	TRBJ2-3	-	-	CASSYRRDRTDTQYF	TGTGCCAGCAGTTACCGGCGGGACCGCACAGATACGCAGTATTTT
TRBV11-1	TRBJ2-6	few	-	CASSSSVTGNPPLSGANVLTF	TGTGCCAGCAGCTCCTCGGTGACAGGCAATCCGCCACTCTCTGGGGCCAACGTCCTGACTTTC
TRBV4-1	TRBJ2-7	-	TRBD2	CASSHFSGRYEQYF	TGCGCCAGCAGCCACTTTAGCGGGAGATACGAGCAGTACTTC
TRBV7-9	TRBJ1-1	-	-	CASSSSSDREAFF	TGTGCCAGCAGCTCCTCCAGCGACAGGGAAGCTTTCTTT
TRBV20-1	TRBJ1-4	-	-	CSAMPWSGRGVEKLFF	TGCAGTGCTATGCCGTGGAGCGGACGGGGTGTTGAAAAACTGTTTTTT
TRBV7-9	TRBJ1-4	-	-	CASSLEGGLNEKLFF	TGTGCCAGCAGCTTAGAGGGGGGCCTTAATGAAAAACTGTTTTTT